Each of the 12 T cell receptor beta chains below was sequenced from the same sample in a study of blood T cell repertoires in COVID-19. Data came from immunoSEQ multiplex PCR; TCRdb stores just in-frame clones and leaves some out. The table records 410,000 or so clones, 86% of them present only once. The sample was peripheral blood. These TCRs come from a woman in her thirties with active or convalescent COVID-19.

The rearrangement links TRBV5-1 to TRBJ1-4; a possible D gene is TRBD1 (5 bases). Trimming left V 0 bases short and J 7 bases short, with 16 bases between. The CDR3 is 16 amino acids. Germline CDR1 reads SGHRS; CDR2 reads YFSETQ. The CDR3 loop reads CASSLGQVTGAEKLFF. CDR3 DNA sequence: TGCGCCAGCAGCTTGGGGCAGGTTACTGGGGCTGAAAAACTGTTTTTT.

This clone was picked up a small number of times. Other DNA variants within this sample encode the same CDR3. The rearrangement uses TRBV7-9 and TRBJ1-1, with a tentative D call TRBD1 (5 bases). Germline V gene lookup returns CDR1 SEHNR and CDR2 FQNEAQ (reference sequence). CDR3 length: 13 residues. V dropped 8 bases and J dropped 1 base, with 11 bases sitting between them. CDR3 nucleotides: TGTGCCAGCCGGTCGACAGCGAACACTGAAGCTTTCTTT. The encoded protein is CASRSTANTEAFF. Full variable domain (rest looked up from reference TRBV7-9 and TRBJ1-1): DTGVSQNPRHKITKRGQNVTFRCDPISEHNRLYWYRQTLGQGPEFLTYFQNEAQLEKSRLLSDRFSAERPKGSFSTLEIQRTEQGDSAMYLCASRSTANTEAFFGQGTRLTVV.

The genes are TRBV29-1 and TRBJ2-3; D perhaps matches TRBD1 (6 bases). CDR1 is SQVTM and CDR2 is ANQGSEA in the germline V gene. The CDR3 extends over 14 amino acids. V lost 1 base and J 5 bases, leaving 13 bases between the germline ends. The CDR3 region has the DNA TGCAGCGTTGAAGGAGTGGGGGCAGGAGATACGCAGTATTTT. This gives the protein CSVEGVGAGDTQYF.

This rearrangement joins TRBV10-1 to TRBJ1-5, with D maybe TRBD1 (5 bases). Between the trimmed V and J ends, which lost 4 bases and 4 bases, there was a span of 8 bases. This CDR3 comprises 13 residues. CDR1 and CDR2 (germline): WNHNN, SYGVQD (reference sequence). Here the CDR3 reads CASSGTLNQPQHF. CDR3 DNA sequence: TGCGCCAGCAGTGGGACACTTAATCAGCCCCAGCATTTT.

The V and J genes are TRBV28 and TRBJ1-6, with no clear D. Trimming stripped 5 bases from V and 7 bases from J, with 15 bases between. There are 15 residues in the CDR3. CDR1 and CDR2 from the germline V gene are MDHEN and SYDVKM. The CDR3 region is CASSPSGLGNSPLHF. CDR3 DNA sequence: TGTGCCAGCAGTCCCTCTGGACTGGGGAATTCACCCCTCCACTTT.

The rearrangement joins TRBV5-5 to TRBJ1-2; 8 bases line up with TRBD1. CDR1 is SGHKS, CDR2 YYEKEE, per germline (reference sequence). J was trimmed by 8 bases and V by 4 bases; bases with no gene match: 4. The CDR3 contains 12 residues. CDR3: CASSTTGEGYTF. In nucleotides, the CDR3 is TGTGCCAGCAGCACGACAGGGGAAGGCTACACCTTC.

V is TRBV3-1 (or the pseudogene TRBV3-2) and J is TRBJ1-4; the D is unclear. Germline CDR1 is LGHDT and CDR2 is YNNKEL (reference sequence). V gave up 0 bases and J gave up 4 bases, with 12 bases separating them. The length of the CDR3 is 16 residues. CDR3 DNA: TGTGCCAGCAGCCAAGATCGGGTGAGAGTTAATGAAAAACTGTTTTTT. Translation gives CASSQDRVRVNEKLFF.

This chain joins TRBV5-1 and TRBJ1-6; D gene uncertain. The CDR3 is made up of 13 amino acids. The V gene lost 0 bases and the J gene lost 8 bases, with 6 bases spanning the gap. Germline V gives CDR1 SGHRS, CDR2 YFSETQ. The CDR3 DNA reads as TGCGCCAGCAGCTTGGATTCGGATTCACCCCTCCACTTT. Protein sequence: CASSLDSDSPLHF.

The rearrangement uses TRBV5-1 and TRBJ2-7; 7 nucleotides line up with TRBD1. The CDR3 has 13 amino acids. After removal of 2 bases from V and 2 bases from J, the junction contained 1 base not matched to a gene. Germline CDR1 and CDR2: SGHRS and YFSETQ. CDR3 sequence reads: CASSFGQAYEQYF. The CDR3 DNA is TGCGCCAGCAGCTTCGGACAGGCCTACGAGCAGTACTTC.

V and J are TRBV12-3 or TRBV12-4 and TRBJ1-2, with D unclear. V lost 3 bases to trimming and J lost 4 bases, with 6 bases between them. The CDR3 covers 12 residues. The CDR3 spells CASSFGFYGYTF. The CDR3 region has the DNA TGTGCCAGCAGTTTTGGCTTCTATGGCTACACCTTC.

This chain links TRBV6-1 with TRBJ1-4; tentative D call: TRBD1 (5 bases). The V and J ends lost 3 bases and 0 bases respectively, with 11 bases between them. The length of the CDR3 is 16 residues. Per the germline V gene, CDR1 is MNHNS and CDR2 is SASEGT. The CDR3 here is CASSDGRGSTNEKLFF. Written as DNA, the CDR3 is TGTGCCAGCAGTGATGGTAGGGGCTCAACTAATGAAAAACTGTTTTTT.

This chain connects TRBV4-2 to TRBJ2-7; TRBD1 is a possible D gene (6 bases). The germline CDR1 and CDR2 sequences are LGHNA and YNFKEQ. V was shortened by 1 base and J by 5 bases, with 15 bases between the two germline ends. There are 15 residues in the CDR3. CDR3 loop: CASSQGTDSYDEQYF. The CDR3 coding sequence is TGTGCCAGCAGCCAAGGGACAGACTCCTACGACGAGCAGTACTTC.